This T cell receptor (beta chain) emerged from a study of tumor-infiltrating lymphocytes in localized non-small cell lung cancer. Germline loops: CDR1 MNHNY, CDR2 SVGAGI (reference sequence). V was clipped by 5 bases and J by 5 bases; unmatched bases: 6. This CDR3 contains 15 residues. As concerns this clone: The antigen remains undetermined.

The table came from immunoSEQ multiplex PCR; TCRdb's copy has only in-frame clones and leaves some out. Among about 16,000 clones listed, over 55% were seen once. Whole-study findings and limits: TCR sequencing covered a subset of patients with enough tissue.

Sequenced input: lung tumor tissue. The genes are TRBV6-6 and TRBJ1-5, with TRBD1 identical over 10 bases. This TCR was sampled from a human donor with non-small cell lung cancer. The CDR3, as DNA: TGTGCCAGCAGTACCCGGGACAGGGGAGATCAGCCCCAGCATTTT. It is translated as CASSTRDRGDQPQHF.